The sequence of this T cell receptor (beta chain) was determined in a study of blood T cell repertoires in COVID-19. The protocol was immunoSEQ multiplex PCR, while the TCRdb copy is restricted to in-frame clones and leaves out a portion. This sample has 300,000 or so clones, with around 85% found just once. Trimming at V came to 2 bases and at J to 9 bases, leaving 1 base not matched to a gene. Germline V CDR1 and CDR2: MDHEN, SYDVKM. The CDR3 totals 13 residues. This chain joins TRBV28 and TRBJ2-1; TRBD2 agrees at 10 bases. The sample was PBMCs or T cells enriched from blood (not recorded which). The TCR originated in a woman aged 40 to 50 with acute COVID-19. The CDR3 bases are TGTGCCAGCAGTTTAAGCGGGAGGGGTGAGCAGTTCTTC. It is translated as CASSLSGRGEQFF.